What follows is one TCR beta chain and its context. Antigen specificity is unknown. These data are taken from a study of Graves' ophthalmopathy and Graves' hyperthyroidism. Ophthalmopathy donors' eye disease showed moderate-to-severe activity, CAS of at least 3, NOSPECS of at least 4 and duration under 3 months. RNA transcripts served as template for amplifying TCR beta CDR3 sequences. Scientists carried out first-round RT-PCR using HTBI primers and then a second-round multiplex PCR. TCRdb redid the calling of the multiplex PCR reads with MiXCR, one entry per CDR3 protein. This sample has almost 750,000 distinct CDR3 sequences, with roughly 40% found just once. Germline V lookup: CDR1 SGHTA, CDR2 FQGNSA. The V end was cut by 5 bases, the J end by 3 bases, with 19 bases between. The CDR3 consists of 16 residues. Regarding the study as a whole: Blood samples also showed most expanded thyroid clonotypes exceeding 0.001 frequency. Separation of ophthalmopathy from stable hyperthyroidism was achieved by a 13-signature model, at roughly 90% sensitivity and approximately 84% specificity.

This sequence was found in an adult man with Graves' ophthalmopathy. This chain uses TRBV7-2 with TRBJ1-2; TRBD1 might be the D (5 bases). The specimen sequenced was peripheral blood. The CDR3 coding sequence is TGTGCCAGCAGCGCCACGGACGGGGGGACTTACTATGGCTACACCTTC. It codes for CASSATDGGTYYGYTF.